Listed here are 13 T cell receptor beta chains from one sample, sequenced in a study of T cell changes during pregnancy in multiple sclerosis. Method: immunoSEQ multiplex PCR; TCRdb's copy keeps in-frame clones and lacks some. The sample records about 72,000 clones, 90% to 95% being singletons. Source: peripheral blood, taken in the third trimester of pregnancy. All receptors come from a female donor in good health, enrolled as a control in a pregnancy study.

The chain combines TRBV15 with TRBJ1-1; D is ambiguous. The CDR3 covers 13 residues. CDR1 is LNHNV, CDR2 YYDKDF, per germline (reference sequence). V lost 0 bases, J lost 7 bases, and 9 bases lay in between. The CDR3 region is CATSRDTGIEAFF. CDR3 bases: TGTGCCACCAGCAGAGATACCGGGATTGAAGCTTTCTTT.

Note on this clone: The junction departs from the called germline gene at one end, perhaps through a read error. The chain carries TRBV7-7 and TRBJ2-3; 9 bases are a match to TRBD1. Per the germline V gene, CDR1 is SSHAT and CDR2 is FNYEAQ (reference sequence). The CDR3 totals 14 residues. This CDR3 is CASSLGTGPDTQYF. CDR3 in DNA: TGTGCTAGCAGCTTAGGGACAGGGCCAGATACGCAGTATTTT.

V gene TRBV28 combines with J gene TRBJ2-3; TRBD2 is a possible D gene (6 bases). The CDR3 is 13 residues long. The germline V gene has CDR1 MDHEN and CDR2 SYDVKM. Trimming left V 6 bases short and J 3 bases short, with 10 bases between. Here the CDR3 reads CASRGDLTDTQYF. The CDR3 DNA follows: TGTGCCAGCAGGGGGGACTTAACAGATACGCAGTATTTT.

The gene calls are TRBV18 and TRBJ2-5; 8 bases are a match to TRBD1. Germline lookup yields CDR1 KGHSH and CDR2 LQKENI. The CDR3 has 13 amino acids. V shed 7 bases and J 4 bases; nucleotides not matched to a gene: 5. CDR3: CASYGTGGETQYF. CDR3 in DNA: TGTGCCAGCTATGGGACAGGAGGAGAGACCCAGTACTTC.

The chain is built from TRBV19 and TRBJ1-4; 7 positions match TRBD1. There are 17 residues in the CDR3. In germline, CDR1 is LNHDA, CDR2 SQIVND (reference sequence). V lost 5 bases, J lost 0 bases, and 9 bases stayed unmatched. The CDR3 nucleotides read TGTGCCAGTAGTCCAGAGACAGGGTACGCAACTAATGAAAAACTGTTTTTT. Amino acid sequence: CASSPETGYATNEKLFF.

As regards this clone: At one of its ends the junction is not consistent with the germline gene, which may arise from a read error. The V call is TRBV11-3, the J call TRBJ2-3; 9 bases are a match to TRBD1. CDR1 is SGHNT and CDR2 is YENEEA in the germline V gene. The CDR3 length is 14 residues. CDR3 sequence (DNA): TGTGCCAGCAGATCGGGACAGGGCACTGATACGCAGTATTTT. It translates to CASRSGQGTDTQYF.

The chain combines TRBV9 with TRBJ1-1; weak D call: TRBD1 (5 bases). The germline gives CDR1 SGDLS, CDR2 YYNGEE. This CDR3 is 14 amino acids long. The germline V and J ends were trimmed by 0 bases and 1 base, with 7 bases remaining between them. The CDR3 sequence: CASSVGGENTEAFF. DNA for the CDR3: TGTGCCAGCAGCGTAGGGGGGGAGAACACTGAAGCTTTCTTT.

The V gene is TRBV6-5, the J gene TRBJ2-7; D gene unclear. CDR1 and CDR2 (germline): MNHEY, SVGAGI. The CDR3 extends over 13 amino acids. Trimming stripped 0 bases from V and 7 bases from J, with 10 bases between. The DNA for the CDR3 is TGTGCCAGCAGTTACTCCGCTCCTACGGAGCAGTACTTC. Its translation is CASSYSAPTEQYF.

This sequence joins TRBV5-1 and TRBJ1-1; 9 nucleotides match TRBD1. The ends lost 4 bases at V and 3 bases at J; junction bases unmatched: 7. Germline V gene sequence: CDR1 SGHRS, CDR2 YFSETQ. The CDR3 covers 15 residues. CDR3 sequence reads: CASSPRTGEDTEAFF. In DNA, the CDR3 is TGCGCCAGCAGCCCCCGGACAGGGGAGGACACTGAAGCTTTCTTT.

The chain uses TRBV4-2 and TRBJ1-1, with TRBD1 identical over 12 bases. Germline V gene sequence: CDR1 LGHNA, CDR2 YNFKEQ. V gave up 4 bases and J gave up 6 bases; unmatched junction bases: 12. The CDR3 runs to 17 residues. The CDR3 DNA reads TGTGCCAGCAGCCTTCCGGGACAGGGGGCTGCTCGGGCTGAAGCTTTCTTT. It translates to CASSLPGQGAARAEAFF.

This rearrangement joins TRBV5-1 to TRBJ2-2, with 8 nucleotides matching TRBD1. The CDR3 extends over 14 amino acids. The trim removed 5 bases at V and 4 bases at J, leaving 4 bases unmatched. CDR1 and CDR2 (germline): SGHRS, YFSETQ. CDR3 DNA sequence: TGCGCCAGCAGGCGGACAGGGCTCACCGGGGAGCTGTTTTTT. This sequence encodes CASRRTGLTGELFF.

This chain uses TRBV7-9 with TRBJ2-7, with 7 bases that match TRBD1. Germline lookup yields CDR1 SEHNR and CDR2 FQNEAQ (reference sequence). Unmatched junction bases numbered 8, after V lost 3 bases and J lost 6 bases. This CDR3 region has 14 residues. CDR3 protein: CASSFGQAAGEQYF. The CDR3 DNA reads as TGTGCCAGCAGCTTCGGACAGGCGGCCGGCGAGCAGTACTTC.

The V gene is TRBV27, the J gene TRBJ1-2, with D unresolved. The CDR3 consists of 15 residues. The V end lost 5 bases, the J end lost 4 bases, and 17 bases lay between the germline ends. Germline values: CDR1 MNHEY, CDR2 SMNVEV (reference sequence). The DNA for the CDR3 is TGTGCCAGCAGTCCAAACCCGGCGGGCCGCTATGGCTACACCTTC. It codes for CASSPNPAGRYGYTF.